A single T cell receptor beta chain is shown here with its context. What this receptor recognizes is not known. Per-nucleotide qualities are absent, and no much larger clonotype sits a single base away. Genomic DNA was extracted from sorted cells for sequencing of the TCRbeta CDR3 region. TCRbeta CDR3 regions were sequenced using the immunoSEQ Assay. The table comes from immuneACCESS by way of TCRdb, which keeps in-frame sequences with V and J called. Part of the clones is missing from these tables; in studies checked, under half for an unresolved V gene and the rest for unknown reasons. The sample includes roughly 76,000 clones, with just under 85% observed a single time. In total, the top ten clones hold 5.5% to 7% of the sample. The source of the sample is a study of OX40 agonist ivuxolimab in advanced cancers. General notes on the study: Ivuxolimab was a fully human IgG2 agonistic monoclonal antibody targeting the costimulatory receptor OX40 (CD134). Prior anti-PD-1, anti-PD-L1 or anti-CTLA-4 therapy was permitted, and checkpoint inhibitors had been received by around 40% of dose-escalation patients. Among the 52 dose-escalation patients, approximately 20 had hepatocellular carcinoma, 15 or so melanoma, 9 renal cell carcinoma and 9 head and neck cancer. Partial responses were achieved by three dose-escalation patients, of whom one had hepatocellular carcinoma and two had cutaneous melanoma. Peripheral TCRbeta sequencing was intended to test whether TCR sequence diversity was altered and clonal T-cell expansion was caused by ivuxolimab. Intravenous ivuxolimab was administered to patients every 2 weeks at six dose levels: 0.01, 0.1, 0.3, 1.5, 3 and 10 mg/kg. The paper describes the monotherapy dose-escalation part (N ≈ 52 patients) of the phase I trial of ivuxolimab. In the dose-escalation cohort, 65% to 85% of patients were male, and the mean age was roughly 60 years with a range of about 23 to 79.

V loses 5 bases of germline sequence and J loses 0 bases, and the interval between the two ends is 11 bases. The germline V gene encodes CDR1 SGHVS and CDR2 FQNEAQ. From cysteine to valine, the CDR3 is 14 amino acids long. Only CDR3 DNA remains: 42 bases, in frame from the first base. Results and caveats for the whole study, not just this receptor: Antigen specificity was not determined for the clonally expanded peripheral T cells. In partial responders in the 0.1-3.0 mg/kg groups, normalized peripheral clonal expansion was found to be among the lowest, especially among CD8+ T cells. After ivuxolimab, expanded clones were on average more numerous among CD8+ T cells than among CD4+ T cells. Clonal expansion of both CD4+ and CD8+ blood T cells was observed from baseline to week 6 at doses 0.1 to 3.0 mg/kg. Low levels of normalized T-cell clonal expansion were also shown by some nonresponding patients.

The trial excluded patients who had a history of autoimmune disease or were on systemic immunosuppression. Peripheral blood for TCR sequencing was collected from all dose cohorts at baseline, on cycle 4 day 1, and on cycle 7 day 1. Samples came from an open-label, multicenter, first-in-human phase I dose-escalation trial of ivuxolimab. Adults with locally advanced or metastatic head and neck squamous cell, hepatocellular, melanoma or renal cell carcinoma were enrolled in the trial. Before TCR sequencing, CD4+ T cells and CD8+ T cells from peripheral blood were sorted into separate populations. Material: CD4+ or CD8+ T cells sorted from blood, obtained in a trial of the OX40 agonist ivuxolimab. This receptor was identified in an adult with an advanced solid tumor such as melanoma, head and neck, liver or kidney cancer. This receptor chain uses TRBV7-8 and TRBJ2-7; TRBD1 could be the D gene, as 6 bases match. The DNA is as follows: TGTGCCAGCAGCCAGGGGCTTAGCTCCTACGAGCAGTACGTC. Its translation reads: CASSQGLSSYEQYV.